These 2 T cell receptor beta chains were sequenced from one sample in a study of CD8 T cells in ankylosing spondylitis (dated by TCRdb to 2017 to 2019). No antigen is known for these receptors. The full study reports these points: A TCR beta motif of fewer than 10 highly homologous amino acid variants appeared characteristic of blood from ankylosing spondylitis patients.

Library preparation was by 5' RACE. Sequencing used an Illumina HiSeq 2500. The public reads were reprocessed in TCRdb via fastp at Q25 and MiXCR, keeping in-frame beta chains. Every CDR3 protein is listed once, alongside the most common genes and DNA of its rows. For this sample there are 500,000 to 650,000 distinct CDR3 sequences; approximately 5% appear just once. Under 4.5% of the sample lies in the top ten. Sample: blood, either unsorted or a sorted T cell fraction (not recorded which). These receptors were taken from a male donor with ankylosing spondylitis.

The table lists this clonotype with many counts. The chain is built from TRBV6-5 and TRBJ1-1, with D unresolved. Germline V lookup: CDR1 MNHEY, CDR2 SVGAGI. Trimming cost V 2 bases and J 0 bases, with 10 bases left between them. The CDR3 totals 15 residues. The CDR3 protein is CASSYARLVNTEAFF. In nucleotides, the CDR3 is TGTGCCAGCAGTTACGCGCGGCTGGTGAACACTGAAGCTTTCTTT.

The table lists this clonotype with many counts. V gene TRBV28 combines with J gene TRBJ2-1; 8 bases are a match to TRBD2. The CDR3 consists of 14 residues. J lost 6 bases, V lost 8 bases, and 9 bases had no gene match. Germline CDR1 MDHEN, CDR2 SYDVKM. CDR3 DNA: TGTGCCAGCCAGCGGACTAGCAAGAGCAATGAGCAGTTCTTC. This gives the protein CASQRTSKSNEQFF.